Below are 21 T cell receptor beta chains sequenced from a single sample in a study of T-cell memory formation after mild COVID-19. TCRdb recomputed calls from the 5' RACE reads with MiXCR, one row per CDR3 protein. The data contain around 190,000 distinct CDR3 sequences, around a sixth of them seen just once; the ten biggest clones take up 3.9%. Sequencing was done on a sample of PBMCs or a T cell subset sorted from them (not recorded which). These receptors came from a young man who had mild COVID-19 (a few samples of this study predate the infection). Cell type and time point are not known.

This clonotype was found a few times. The chain uses TRBV7-2 and TRBJ1-1; D is perhaps TRBD1 (5 bases). Trimming removed 5 bases at V and 1 base at J, with 11 bases between. The CDR3 is 14 residues long. Germline V CDR1 and CDR2: SGHTA, FQGNSA. CDR3 region: CASSRNGGNTEAFF. For the CDR3, the DNA is TGTGCCAGCAGCAGAAATGGGGGGAACACTGAAGCTTTCTTT.

This clonotype showed up just a few times. The rearrangement uses TRBV7-6 and TRBJ2-1, with 10 bases that match TRBD1. CDR1 SGHVS and CDR2 FNYEAQ come from the germline V gene. There are 14 residues in the CDR3. V was clipped by 1 base and J by 8 bases; unmatched bases: 2. CDR3 DNA sequence: TGTGCCAGCAGCTTAGTGGGGACAGGGGATGAGCAGTTCTTC. Residues: CASSLVGTGDEQFF.

V usage is TRBV10-3 and J usage is TRBJ1-1; 9 nucleotides match TRBD1. The J segment lost 6 bases and the V segment lost 7 bases, leaving 6 bases of the junction unmatched. The germline gives CDR1 ENHRY, CDR2 SYGVKD. This CDR3 contains 13 residues. DNA for the CDR3: TGTGCCATCACCCGACAGGGGGACTCTGAAGCTTTCTTT. Translation: CAITRQGDSEAFF.

The chain has TRBV5-1 and TRBJ1-2, with a weak D call TRBD1 (6 bases). V was pared by 0 bases and J by 0 bases, with 9 bases between. Per the germline V gene, CDR1 is SGHRS and CDR2 is YFSETQ. The CDR3 spans 15 residues. As DNA, the CDR3 is TGCGCCAGCAGCTTGGGCAGGGGCCCTAACTATGGCTACACCTTC. Amino acids: CASSLGRGPNYGYTF.

A few counts support this clonotype. The J gene is TRBJ2-5, the V gene TRBV11-2; a weak D match, TRBD2 (5 bases). The germline CDR1 and CDR2 sequences are SGHAT and FQNNGV. This CDR3 region has 14 residues. Deletions cut 5 bases from V and 1 base from J, with 11 bases between. The CDR3 DNA sequence: TGTGCCAGCAGCCTCCTGGCGGGCCAAGAGACCCAGTACTTC. Its translation: CASSLLAGQETQYF.

This chain connects TRBV5-1 to TRBJ2-2; 10 nucleotides line up with TRBD2. V lost 5 bases to trimming and J lost 6 bases; unmatched junction nucleotides: 7. This CDR3 comprises 15 residues. Germline V CDR1 and CDR2: SGHRS, YFSETQ. CDR3 loop: CASRSPGTSAGELFF. CDR3 nucleotide sequence: TGCGCCAGCAGATCCCCCGGGACTAGCGCCGGGGAGCTGTTTTTT.

This chain joins TRBV30 and TRBJ2-7, with 10 bases matching TRBD1. CDR3 length: 14 amino acids. Germline trimming cut 5 bases from V and 5 bases from J; bases unmatched to any gene: 9. The V gene's germline CDR1 is GTSNPN and CDR2 SVGIG (reference sequence). The CDR3 reads CAWDPGQGSHEQYF. The CDR3 DNA sequence: TGTGCCTGGGATCCGGGACAGGGGTCCCACGAGCAGTACTTC.

The genes are TRBV18 and TRBJ2-7; no clear D. Germline lookup yields CDR1 KGHSH and CDR2 LQKENI. The CDR3 extends over 13 amino acids. Trimming took off 2 bases at V and 3 bases at J, with 8 bases between the two ends. Here the CDR3 DNA reads TGTGCCAGCTCACCAGCACGGAACTACGAGCAGTACGTC. Translated, it gives CASSPARNYEQYV.

Only a few counts were recorded for this clonotype. V and J are TRBV5-5 and TRBJ2-7; perhaps TRBD2 as D (5 bases). V gave up 4 bases and J gave up 0 bases, with 11 bases separating them. Germline V gene sequence: CDR1 SGHKS, CDR2 YYEKEE (reference sequence). CDR3 length: 14 residues. The CDR3 DNA sequence: TGTGCCAGCAGCGATCCCCGGGGCTCCTACGAGCAGTACGTC. It codes for CASSDPRGSYEQYV.

This clonotype appeared a few times. J is TRBJ2-2 and V is TRBV7-3; 7 nucleotides match TRBD2. Germline values: CDR1 SGHTA, CDR2 FQGTGA. This CDR3 has 16 amino acids. Trimming at V came to 5 bases and at J to 6 bases, leaving 12 bases not matched to a gene. CDR3 loop: CASSPRGVAVPGELFF. As DNA, the CDR3 is TGTGCCAGCAGCCCCCGGGGGGTAGCGGTCCCCGGGGAGCTGTTTTTT. The whole variable domain, remainder taken from reference TRBV7-3 and TRBJ2-2, is GAGVSQTPSNKVTEKGKYVELRCDPISGHTALYWYRQSLGQGPEFLIYFQGTGAADDSGLPNDRFFAVRPEGSVSTLKIQRTERGDSAVYLCASSPRGVAVPGELFFGEGSRLTVL.

This clonotype was seen once. V gene TRBV7-9 combines with J gene TRBJ1-1; unclear D gene. CDR3 length equals 10 residues. V shed 8 bases and J shed 1 base, with 2 bases lying between them. Germline CDR1 and CDR2: SEHNR and FQNEAQ (reference sequence). The CDR3: CASSNTEAFF. In DNA, the CDR3 is TGTGCCAGCTCGAACACTGAAGCTTTCTTT.

The chain combines TRBV7-2 with TRBJ2-5, with 7 bases fitting TRBD2. V dropped 2 bases and J dropped 4; count of bases not matched to a gene: 4. Germline assignment: CDR1 SGHTA and CDR2 FQGNSA. This CDR3 spans 14 amino acids. For the CDR3, the DNA is TGTGCCAGCAGCTTACAACGGGGGGTAGAGACCCAGTACTTC. Translation gives CASSLQRGVETQYF.

The chain recombines TRBV5-1 with TRBJ2-5; 7 bases agree with TRBD1. V shed 3 bases, J shed 1 base, and the junction held 3 bases outside the gene matches. Germline CDR1 reads SGHRS; CDR2 reads YFSETQ. The CDR3 totals 14 residues. CDR3 residues: CASSWGQSQETQYF. CDR3 bases: TGCGCCAGCAGCTGGGGACAGTCCCAAGAGACCCAGTACTTC.

The gene calls are TRBV7-8 and TRBJ2-7, with D hard to call. V lost 5 bases, J lost 3 bases, and 8 bases lay in between. CDR1 is SGHVS, CDR2 FQNEAQ, per germline. The CDR3 is 12 amino acids. DNA of the CDR3: TGTGCCAGCAGCCCCGGGCGCTACGAGCAGTACTTC. Protein product: CASSPGRYEQYF. The full variable domain, rest sourced from reference TRBV7-8 and TRBJ2-7, is GAGVSQSPRYKVAKRGQDVALRCDPISGHVSLFWYQQALGQGPEFLTYFQNEAQLDKSGLPSDRFFAERPEGSVSTLKIQRTQQEDSAVYLCASSPGRYEQYFGPGTRLTVT.

This clonotype was detected only a few times. J is TRBJ2-3 and V is TRBV20-1, with 7 bases matching TRBD2. The V gene end was trimmed by 3 bases and the J gene end by 2 bases; junction bases not matched to a gene: 8. Germline values: CDR1 DFQATT, CDR2 SNEGSKA (reference sequence). The CDR3 sequence is 15 residues long. CDR3 protein: CSASGGAGHTDTQYF. CDR3 nucleotide sequence: TGCAGTGCTAGTGGGGGAGCGGGGCACACAGATACGCAGTATTTT.

The chain combines TRBV7-2 with TRBJ2-7, with TRBD2 matching over 7 bases. Germline V CDR1 and CDR2: SGHTA, FQGNSA. The ends lost 4 bases at V and 4 bases at J; junction bases unmatched: 7. The CDR3 totals 14 residues. The CDR3 sequence: CASSSQRGGYEQYF. Written as DNA, the CDR3 is TGTGCCAGCAGCTCCCAGCGGGGCGGTTACGAGCAGTACTTC.

This clonotype was seen a handful of times. The chain carries TRBV24-1 and TRBJ1-2; 10 bases map to TRBD1. Germline values: CDR1 KGHDR, CDR2 SFDVKD. The J segment lost 8 bases and the V segment lost 4 bases, leaving 9 bases of the junction unmatched. This CDR3 has 15 residues. The CDR3 bases are TGTGCCACCAGTGACCCGCAAGGGACAGGGGACGGCTACACCTTC. This translates into CATSDPQGTGDGYTF.

This chain links TRBV20-1 with TRBJ1-6; D is unresolved. Germline CDR1 is DFQATT and CDR2 is SNEGSKA (reference sequence). Trimming left V 4 bases short and J 4 bases short, with 8 bases between. The CDR3 has 13 residues. The CDR3: CSATGPYNSPLHF. Here the CDR3 DNA reads TGCAGTGCTACAGGTCCTTATAATTCACCCCTCCACTTT.

The genes are TRBV20-1 and TRBJ2-3, with D tentatively TRBD1 or TRBD2 (6 bases each). Looked up from germline, CDR1 is DFQATT and CDR2 is SNEGSKA (reference sequence). The V and J ends lost 5 bases and 2 bases respectively, with 17 bases between them. The CDR3 has 15 amino acids. DNA of the CDR3: TGCAGTGCTTTACAGGGCGGGATTTCCACAGATACGCAGTATTTT. It translates to CSALQGGISTDTQYF.

This chain connects TRBV7-2 to TRBJ1-4; D unclear. This CDR3 comprises 14 residues. Germline CDR1 and CDR2: SGHTA and FQGNSA. V was shortened by 5 bases and J by 2 bases, with 9 bases between the two germline ends. This CDR3 reads CASSGGSTNEKLFF. CDR3 in DNA: TGTGCCAGCAGCGGAGGGTCCACTAATGAAAAACTGTTTTTT.

The chain uses TRBV2 and TRBJ1-6; tentative D call: TRBD1 (5 bases). The V end was cut by 9 bases, the J end by 13 bases, with 19 bases between. Germline V gene data show CDR1 as SNHLY and CDR2 as FYNNEI. The CDR3 sequence is 13 residues long. CDR3 protein: CASFRDPGQPLHF. CDR3 nucleotides: TGTGCCAGTTTCCGGGACCCAGGGCAGCCCCTCCACTTT.